This T cell receptor (beta chain) was profiled in a study of identical twins (dated by TCRdb to the mid-2010s). For context, the study as a whole: To test whether fetal clonotypes persist, the study used deep sequencing on TCR alpha and beta repertoires from monozygotic twins, unrelated adults of various ages, and cord blood. To rule out contamination, the twin experiments were replicated at different times with different library preparation protocols.

All donors were healthy Caucasians. Three pairs of female monozygotic twins, all aged about 18 to 29 years, were included in the twin cohort. Positive isolation kits from Invitrogen were used to isolate the CD4+ and CD8+ T cell populations. Broader findings and caveats from the paper: Compared with coincidental sharing between unrelated individuals, out-of-frame TCR alpha sequences shared between twins had an excess of sequences with low generation probability. In beta out-of-frame sequences, excess twin sharing was weaker, because having fewer shared sequences lowered the signal-to-noise ratio. Because the same donors could not be followed over many years, the conclusions depended on cross-sectional statistical analysis. In monozygotic twins, recombination models systematically underestimated out-of-frame TCR alpha sharing, but the models matched the sharing seen between unrelated individuals. Invariant T cells such as MAIT and iNKT could partly confound zero-insertion analyses, although diverse VJ usage argued against such confounding for most clonotypes. Fewer insertions were carried by abundant cord blood beta clonotypes; a weaker similar trend was observed in young adult naive repertoires, while no such trend was observed in memory repertoires.

On this clonotype itself: This clone's antigen is unknown. A junction end diverges from the germline sequence, so it may reflect a read error.

Reading the germline V gene (reference sequence) gives CDR1 SEHNR and CDR2 FQNEAQ. Measured from the cysteine to the phenylalanine, the CDR3 is 12 residues long. Only the CDR3 portion is preserved as DNA: 36 bases, with reading frame beginning at the first base. Library method: 5' RACE. TCRdb shows the sequencer as Illumina HiSeq 2000. A universal primer binding site was added through template switching, and the final cDNA carried a unique molecular identifier so that TCR cDNA molecules could be counted accurately. First-strand cDNA for TCR alpha and beta chains was synthesized from specific primers in the conserved constant-segment region. To control for contamination, each cDNA library was double barcoded with a SMART-Mk sample barcode plus Illumina barcodes. Two successive PCR steps introduced TruSeq adapter sequences along with Illumina sample barcodes. The Illumina HiSeq platform was used with custom primers to sequence TCR alpha and beta cDNA libraries. On the study's bioinformatics: MiGEC processed the raw reads to extract unique molecular identifiers, while MiXCR was used to determine the CDR3 positions. For each individual, recombination models were inferred using an EM algorithm with the repgenHMM and IGoR tools. The tcR package in R was used for shared clonotype analysis, with sharing normalized by the product of cloneset sizes. To study raw recombination without the effects of thymic and clonal selection, out-of-frame nonproductive sequences were analyzed. TCRdb reprocessed the public reads (quality trimming at Q25 with fastp, clone calling with MiXCR) and kept in-frame beta chains. Rows are combined by CDR3 protein, so each entry shows the most common genes and DNA. Clone size and V and J calls follow TCRdb, not the original study. The sample table lists around 530,000 distinct CDR3 sequences, nearly 15% of them with a count of one. Clones ranked in the top ten supply roughly 0.43% of the sample.

The same sample was also used in a study of yellow fever vaccine responses in identical twins. As that second paper reports: According to the authors, in identical twins the way T cells responded to vaccination appeared partly convergent and partly personalized. Focusing on identical twins, the study followed the T cell clones that responded to the vaccine, and did so with precision.

This clonotype originated in a woman aged 18-35 years in good health. The rearrangement joined TRBV7-9 to TRBJ1-2, and 10 junctional nucleotides match TRBD1. The sample was CD4+ T cells sorted from blood. DNA sequence: TGTGCCAGCAGCCACCCCGGGACAGGGGTTATCTTC. This yields the protein CASSHPGTGVIF.